One T cell receptor beta chain is described in this entry. As yet, its antigen is unknown. This entry is derived from a study of cytomegalovirus exposure and HLA in healthy donors. Looking at the study overall: Membership in the Caucasian-associated ancestry cluster was found for approximately 85% of approximately 400 genotyped donors. Study-wide findings and caveats: Links to common viral pathogens appeared, in a later analysis, for several of the most significant clusters. Altogether, some 160 TCR beta chains were recorded as cytomegalovirus-associated. According to an earlier analysis, most TCR beta V segments yielded productive rearrangements about 90% or about 30% of the time.

The CDR3 extends over 13 amino acids. Germline V gives CDR1 SGHTA, CDR2 FQGNSA. Trimming pared 6 bases from V and 1 base from J, leaving 9 bases between. PCR employed 60 Vbeta and 13 Jbeta primers. TCRdb's table, derived via immunoSEQ multiplex PCR, lists solely in-frame clones and lacks some. The sample shows a few hundred thousand clones, about 75% of them seen only once. This clonotype originated in a man between 18 and 29 years old in good health and CMV-seronegative. Sequenced material: PBMCs. The chain has TRBV7-2 and TRBJ2-5, with TRBD1 as a possible D gene (6 bases). For the CDR3, the DNA is TGTGCCAGCAGTACAGGGATCCAAGAGACCCAGTACTTC. Protein product: CASSTGIQETQYF.